Presented here are 14 T cell receptor beta chains from one specimen sequenced in a study of Graves' ophthalmopathy and Graves' hyperthyroidism. Amplification targeted the TCR beta CDR3 regions, with RNA transcripts as the source material. HTBI-primed first-round RT-PCR preceded second-round multiplex PCR. Each CDR3 protein gets one entry after TCRdb re-called the multiplex PCR reads with MiXCR. The table includes roughly 380,000 distinct CDR3 sequences, 15% detected once. The specimen sequenced was peripheral blood. The source of these receptors is a woman aged 18 to 35 with stable Graves' hyperthyroidism.

V gene TRBV6-2 or TRBV6-3 combines with J gene TRBJ1-1; D unclear. The CDR3 consists of 14 residues. The germline CDR1 and CDR2 sequences are MNHEY and SVGEGT. Trimming pared 6 bases from V and 4 bases from J, leaving 15 bases between. The CDR3 region has the DNA TGTGCCAGCAGCGAGACGGCGGGAGTCACTGAAGCTTTCTTT. It encodes CASSETAGVTEAFF.

This clonotype was counted at least ten times. J is TRBJ1-1 and V is TRBV7-9, with D maybe TRBD1 (6 bases). Trimming cost V 2 bases and J 2 bases, with 12 bases left between them. This CDR3 contains 15 residues. In germline, CDR1 is SEHNR, CDR2 FQNEAQ (reference sequence). CDR3 DNA: TGTGCCAGCAGCTTAAGGACAGCGGACAACACTGAAGCTTTCTTT. It translates to CASSLRTADNTEAFF.

Ten or more counts support this clonotype. The V and J genes are TRBV6-2 or TRBV6-3 and TRBJ1-3, with 8 bases that match TRBD1. The ends lost 2 bases at V and 4 bases at J; junction bases unmatched: 13. This CDR3 has 18 amino acids. Germline V gives CDR1 MNHEY, CDR2 SVGEGT. CDR3 nucleotide sequence: TGTGCCAGCAGTTACCCATCCCAGGGGGCGCGCGAAGGAAACACCATATATTTT. Translation: CASSYPSQGAREGNTIYF.

At least ten counts were recorded for this clonotype. The V call is TRBV7-2, the J call TRBJ1-1, with 9 bases fitting TRBD1. V lost 6 bases and J lost 5; bases outside the gene matches: 10. Per the germline V gene, CDR1 is SGHTA and CDR2 is FQGNSA. The length of the CDR3 is 15 residues. The CDR3 reads CASSARTGVGTEAFF. As DNA, the CDR3 is TGTGCCAGCAGTGCAAGGACAGGGGTAGGGACTGAAGCTTTCTTT. Together with reference TRBV7-2 and TRBJ1-1, the CDR3 gives the full variable domain: GAGVSQSPSNKVTEKGKDVELRCDPISGHTALYWYRQSLGQGLEFLIYFQGNSAPDKSGLPSDRFSAERTGGSVSTLTIQRTQQEDSAVYLCASSARTGVGTEAFFGQGTRLTVV.

Ten or more counts support this clonotype. V is TRBV9 and J is TRBJ2-2, with D possibly matching TRBD2 (7 bases). Trimming removed 4 bases at V and 1 base at J, with 11 bases between. CDR1 is SGDLS and CDR2 is YYNGEE in the germline V gene. The CDR3 length is 15 residues. As DNA, the CDR3 is TGTGCCAGCAGCATCGGGGGGCTGAACACCGGGGAGCTGTTTTTT. Its translation: CASSIGGLNTGELFF. The full variable domain, completed using reference TRBV9 and TRBJ2-2, is DSGVTQTPKHLITATGQRVTLRCSPRSGDLSVYWYQQSLDQGLQFLIQYYNGEERAKGNILERFSAQQFPDLHSELNLSSLELGDSALYFCASSIGGLNTGELFFGEGSRLTVL.

This clonotype was recorded many times. The chain recombines TRBV5-1 with TRBJ1-2; D remains ambiguous. V dropped 4 bases and J dropped 1 base, with 14 bases sitting between them. The CDR3 runs to 15 residues. The germline V gene has CDR1 SGHRS and CDR2 YFSETQ. For the CDR3, the DNA is TGCGCCAGCAGCGAGACTACTCGACTTAACTATGGCTACACCTTC. Its translation is CASSETTRLNYGYTF.

About this clonotype itself: A single base separates this from a much larger clone, so it may be a read error. This rearrangement joins TRBV12-5 to TRBJ1-2; TRBD1 matches 9 bases. This CDR3 spans 16 amino acids. Germline CDR1 LGHNT, CDR2 FRNRAP. The CDR3 here is CASGLDNTGGLGGCTF. CDR3 coding DNA: TGTGCTAGTGGTTTGGACAACACAGGGGGCTTAGGTGGCTGCACCTTC. Based on the CDR3 plus reference TRBV12-5 and TRBJ1-2, the full variable domain is DARVTQTPRHKVTEMGQEVTMRCQPILGHNTVFWYRQTMMQGLELLAYFRNRAPLDDSGMPKDRFSAEMPDATLATLKIQPSEPRDSAVYFCASGLDNTGGLGGCTFGSGTRLTVV.

This clonotype was detected ten times or more. The genes are TRBV7-3 and TRBJ2-5; possible D gene TRBD2, 5 bases. With 2 bases removed from V and 10 bases from J, the gap between germline ends came to 14 bases. Germline CDR1 and CDR2: SGHTA and FQGTGA. This CDR3 has 13 amino acids. In nucleotides, the CDR3 is TGTGCCAGCAGCTTATTCGGAGGAGGAGGCCAGTACTTC. This gives the protein CASSLFGGGGQYF.

This clonotype was seen ten or more times. This chain uses TRBV6-5 with TRBJ1-2; 7 bases match TRBD1. CDR3 length equals 12 residues. With V trimmed by 8 bases and J by 7 bases, 7 bases remained unmatched. CDR1 is MNHEY and CDR2 is SVGAGI in the germline V gene. The CDR3 region is CASHQGGFGYTF. Here the CDR3 DNA reads TGTGCCAGCCACCAGGGGGGGTTTGGCTACACCTTC.

V and J are TRBV3-1 and TRBJ1-1, with D tentatively TRBD1 (6 bases). This CDR3 has 14 amino acids. Germline lookup yields CDR1 LGHDT and CDR2 YNNKEL (reference sequence). The ends were cut back, 3 bases at V and 10 bases at J, with 18 bases in the middle. The CDR3 bases are TGTGCCAGCAGCCAGATCGCAGGGGAGGTTGGAGCTTTCTTT. This sequence encodes CASSQIAGEVGAFF.

This clonotype showed up many times. This rearrangement joins TRBV7-3 to TRBJ1-1; D perhaps matches TRBD1 (5 bases). The V gene lost 4 bases and the J gene lost 6 bases, with 12 bases spanning the gap. CDR1 is SGHTA, CDR2 FQGTGA, per germline. The CDR3 has 13 amino acids. CDR3 amino acids: CASSSQGLAEAFF. The CDR3 region has the DNA TGTGCCAGCAGCTCGCAGGGTCTCGCTGAAGCTTTCTTT.

This clonotype was counted many times. The rearrangement joins TRBV7-2 to TRBJ1-1, with a weak D call TRBD1 (5 bases). The germline gives CDR1 SGHTA, CDR2 FQGNSA. V was cut by 0 bases and J by 4 bases, with 9 bases left in between. CDR3 length: 14 residues. This CDR3 is CASSLARGGTEAFF. The DNA of the CDR3 is TGTGCCAGCAGCTTAGCGCGGGGGGGCACTGAAGCTTTCTTT. Variable domain in full (rest from reference TRBV7-2 and TRBJ1-1): GAGVSQSPSNKVTEKGKDVELRCDPISGHTALYWYRQSLGQGLEFLIYFQGNSAPDKSGLPSDRFSAERTGGSVSTLTIQRTQQEDSAVYLCASSLARGGTEAFFGQGTRLTVV.

This clonotype was seen ten or more times. V and J are TRBV6-4 and TRBJ1-2; 8 bases map to TRBD1. The V segment lost 6 bases and the J segment 0 bases; nucleotides outside the gene matches: 6. CDR3 size: 15 residues. Germline CDR1 is MRHNA and CDR2 is SNTAGT. The CDR3 DNA reads as TGTGCCAGCAGAGCCCAGGGGGCTGCTAACTATGGCTACACCTTC. Protein: CASRAQGAANYGYTF.

This clonotype was counted at least ten times. The V and J genes are TRBV12-5 and TRBJ2-5, with unresolved D. Trimming took off 0 bases at V and 0 bases at J, with 8 bases between the two ends. This CDR3 has 15 residues. The germline V gene has CDR1 LGHNT and CDR2 FRNRAP. CDR3 sequence (DNA): TGTGCTAGTGGTTTGGTACAAGTGTACCAAGAGACCCAGTACTTC. Translation: CASGLVQVYQETQYF.